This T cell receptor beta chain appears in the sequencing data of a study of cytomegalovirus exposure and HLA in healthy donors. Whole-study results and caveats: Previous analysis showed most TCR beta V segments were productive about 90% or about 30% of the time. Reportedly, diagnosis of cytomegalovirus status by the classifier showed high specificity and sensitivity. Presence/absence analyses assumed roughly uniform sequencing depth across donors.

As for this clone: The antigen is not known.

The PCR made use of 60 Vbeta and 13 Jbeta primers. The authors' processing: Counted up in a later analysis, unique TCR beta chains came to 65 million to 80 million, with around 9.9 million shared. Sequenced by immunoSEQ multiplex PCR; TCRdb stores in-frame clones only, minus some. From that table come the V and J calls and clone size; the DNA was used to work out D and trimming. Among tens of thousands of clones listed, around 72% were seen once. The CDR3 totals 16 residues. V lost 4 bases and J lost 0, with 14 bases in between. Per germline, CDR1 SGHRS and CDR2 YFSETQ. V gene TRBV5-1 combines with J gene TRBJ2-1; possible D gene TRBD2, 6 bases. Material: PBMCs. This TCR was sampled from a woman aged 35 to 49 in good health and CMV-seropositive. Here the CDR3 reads CASSAGRESSYNEQFF. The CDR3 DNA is TGCGCCAGCAGCGCTGGACGGGAGAGCTCCTACAATGAGCAGTTCTTC.